A single sample is the source of the 29 T cell receptor beta chains below, sequenced in a study of T cells in Graves' hyperthyroidism and ophthalmopathy. Amplified regions were TCR beta CDR3 sequences from RNA transcripts. A set of HTBI primers served as the primers for a first-round RT-PCR of the TCR CDR3. MiXCR, run by TCRdb on the multiplex PCR reads, gives a single entry per CDR3 protein. The sample shows around 190,000 distinct CDR3 sequences, less than 20% of them seen only once. The specimen sequenced was blood. The source of these receptors is a woman in her forties or fifties with Graves' hyperthyroidism.

At least ten counts were recorded for this clonotype. This chain uses TRBV10-3 with TRBJ1-5; TRBD1 agrees at 7 bases. The CDR3 consists of 17 residues. Germline CDR1 reads ENHRY; CDR2 reads SYGVKD. Trimming cost V 2 bases and J 3 bases; bases outside gene matches: 10. For the CDR3, the DNA is TGTGCCATCAGTGAGACACCGGGACAGACCTCCAATCAGCCCCAGCATTTT. Translated: CAISETPGQTSNQPQHF.

This rearrangement joins TRBV7-6 to TRBJ2-7; possibly TRBD1 or TRBD2 for D (5 bases each). Germline V gives CDR1 SGHVS, CDR2 FNYEAQ. V shed 0 bases and J shed 7 bases, with 13 bases lying between them. The CDR3 is made up of 14 amino acids. The CDR3 spells CASSLARGLREQYF. CDR3 in DNA: TGTGCCAGCAGCTTAGCGAGGGGTTTGAGGGAGCAGTACTTC.

This clonotype was picked up many times. The rearrangement links TRBV30 to TRBJ2-7; TRBD2 is a possible D gene (6 bases). Germline V gene lookup returns CDR1 GTSNPN and CDR2 SVGIG (reference sequence). The V end was cut by 5 bases, the J end by 7 bases, with 18 bases between. This CDR3 comprises 13 residues. The CDR3 DNA reads as TGTGCCTGGCATCTAGCGCCAATGGGGGAGCAGTACTTC. Amino acids: CAWHLAPMGEQYF.

This clonotype was observed once. The chain links TRBV5-1 to TRBJ2-7, with D perhaps matching TRBD2 (6 bases). Germline lookup yields CDR1 SGHRS and CDR2 YFSETQ. Trimming removed 2 bases at V and 2 bases at J, with 8 bases between. The length of the CDR3 is 13 residues. CDR3 DNA sequence: TGCGCCAGCAGCTTCGGGGGAACCTACGAGCAGTACTTC. Encoded protein: CASSFGGTYEQYF.

The chain carries TRBV11-3 and TRBJ2-1, with 7 bases that match TRBD2. The V gene's germline CDR1 is SGHNT and CDR2 YENEEA. V was clipped by 4 bases and J by 7 bases; unmatched bases: 4. CDR3 length equals 13 residues. CDR3: CASSSSGANEQFF. As DNA, the CDR3 is TGTGCCAGCAGCTCTAGCGGCGCGAATGAGCAGTTCTTC. The complete variable domain, with remaining parts taken from reference TRBV11-3 and TRBJ2-1, reads EAGVVQSPRYKIIEKKQPVAFWCNPISGHNTLYWYLQNLGQGPELLIRYENEEAVDDSQLPKDRFSAERLKGVDSTLKIQPAELGDSAVYLCASSSSGANEQFFGPGTRLTVL.

This chain connects TRBV24-1 to TRBJ2-5; the match to TRBD2 covers 15 bases. The CDR3 contains 17 residues. The germline CDR1 and CDR2 sequences are KGHDR and SFDVKD. The ends lost 3 bases at V and 0 bases at J; junction bases unmatched: 1. As DNA, the CDR3 is TGTGCCACCAGTGATGGACTAGCGGGAGGGGACCAAGAGACCCAGTACTTC. It specifies CATSDGLAGGDQETQYF.

This clonotype has just a few counts. V is TRBV10-3 and J is TRBJ2-3, with 14 bases lining up with TRBD2. V gave up 10 bases and J gave up 3 bases; unmatched junction bases: 9. There are 16 residues in the CDR3. Per the germline V gene, CDR1 is ENHRY and CDR2 is SYGVKD. The CDR3 here is CATGTSGSKMTDTQYF. The CDR3, as DNA: TGTGCCACCGGGACTAGCGGGAGTAAAATGACAGATACGCAGTATTTT.

There are many counts of this clonotype. The J gene is TRBJ1-2, the V gene TRBV10-3, with 9 bases matching TRBD1. CDR3 length: 14 residues. The germline gives CDR1 ENHRY, CDR2 SYGVKD. The junction had 3 bases not matched to a gene; V was cut back by 5 bases and J by 2 bases. DNA for the CDR3: TGTGCCATCAGTTACGGACAGGGGAACTATGGCTACACCTTC. Translated, it gives CAISYGQGNYGYTF.

Many counts were recorded for this clonotype. The chain has TRBV2 and TRBJ1-2; TRBD1 might be the D (6 bases). CDR1 and CDR2 from the germline V gene are SNHLY and FYNNEI. The length of the CDR3 is 19 residues. V lost 9 bases and J 6 bases, leaving 35 bases between the germline ends. CDR3 loop: CARRALKSAAGQGFHGYTF. For the CDR3, the DNA is TGTGCCAGAAGGGCCCTGAAGAGTGCGGCGGGACAAGGGTTTCATGGCTACACCTTC.

This rearrangement joins TRBV3-1 to TRBJ1-2; D remains ambiguous. V lost 0 bases to trimming and J lost 6 bases, with 14 bases between them. The germline V gene encodes CDR1 LGHDT and CDR2 YNNKEL (reference sequence). This CDR3 comprises 15 residues. CDR3 DNA: TGTGCCAGCAGCCAAGATTTAGGGCGAGGACATGGCTACACCTTC. Amino acids: CASSQDLGRGHGYTF.

In its sample, this clonotype was seen many times. CDR3 loop: CATSADRGSYEQYF. For the CDR3, the DNA is TGTGCCACCAGTGCCGACAGGGGGTCCTACGAGCAGTACTTC. This chain links TRBV24-1 with TRBJ2-7; 9 nucleotides agree with TRBD1. V shed 5 bases, J shed 1 base, and the junction held 2 bases outside the gene matches. The CDR3 runs 14 residues. Germline CDR1 and CDR2: KGHDR and SFDVKD.

This clonotype has at least ten counts. The chain recombines TRBV15 with TRBJ2-7; 8 nucleotides line up with TRBD2. V was clipped by 0 bases and J by 6 bases; unmatched bases: 4. This CDR3 spans 14 amino acids. Germline CDR1 reads LNHNV; CDR2 reads YYDKDF (reference sequence). The CDR3 coding sequence is TGTGCCACCAGCAGAGAAGCGGGAGCATCCGAGCAGTACTTC. Protein sequence: CATSREAGASEQYF.

The chain uses TRBV2 and TRBJ2-3, with 10 bases lining up with TRBD2. Germline V gene data show CDR1 as SNHLY and CDR2 as FYNNEI. The trim removed 6 bases at V and 6 bases at J, leaving 6 bases unmatched. This CDR3 contains 14 residues. The CDR3 DNA follows: TGTGCCAGCAGCGCTAGCGGGAGTTCGGATACGCAGTATTTT. Its protein is CASSASGSSDTQYF.

This clonotype was seen a few times. The genes are TRBV29-1 and TRBJ2-7; 8 nucleotides align to TRBD2. The trim removed 1 base at V and 0 bases at J, leaving 14 bases unmatched. Germline assignment: CDR1 SQVTM and CDR2 ANQGSEA. The CDR3 is 18 amino acids. The CDR3 spells CSVEGPGGALASSYEQYF. CDR3 nucleotides: TGCAGCGTTGAAGGTCCCGGGGGGGCCCTTGCTTCCTCCTACGAGCAGTACTTC.

In DNA form, the CDR3 reads TGCAGCGTTGGTAGGAGACAGGGGGACCATGGCTACACCTTC. Translating gives CSVGRRQGDHGYTF. V gene TRBV29-1 combines with J gene TRBJ1-2; 9 bases align to TRBD1. Germline lookup yields CDR1 SQVTM and CDR2 ANQGSEA. This CDR3 region has 14 residues. Losses at the gene ends were 4 bases for V and 6 bases for J; bases not matched to a gene: 9.

This clonotype was detected ten times or more. This chain connects TRBV27 to TRBJ1-5; D is possibly TRBD1 (5 bases). Trimming removed 6 bases from V and 4 bases from J, with 13 bases in between. This CDR3 has 14 amino acids. Germline V lookup: CDR1 MNHEY, CDR2 SMNVEV (reference sequence). The CDR3 coding sequence is TGTGCCAGCAGCCCGAGGGGAGAGAATCAGCCCCAGCATTTT. Amino acid sequence: CASSPRGENQPQHF.

The rearrangement links TRBV6-1 to TRBJ2-1; D might be TRBD1 or TRBD2, each matching 6 bases. CDR3 size: 13 residues. Germline loops: CDR1 MNHNS, CDR2 SASEGT. V was trimmed by 5 bases and J by 8 bases, leaving 13 bases between them. CDR3 sequence reads: CASSPTRGHEQFF. The CDR3 bases are TGTGCCAGCAGTCCCACCCGGGGGCATGAGCAGTTCTTC.

This clonotype was counted ten times or more. The V and J genes are TRBV2 and TRBJ1-4; no clear D gene. CDR3 length: 12 residues. Trimming pared 8 bases from V and 2 bases from J, leaving 6 bases between. Germline CDR1 is SNHLY and CDR2 is FYNNEI. The CDR3 DNA reads TGTGCCAGCCTCGTGACTAATGAAAAACTGTTTTTT. Its translation: CASLVTNEKLFF.

In its sample, this clonotype was seen many times. The chain joins TRBV28 to TRBJ2-7; D could derive from TRBD1 or TRBD2 (5 bases each). Germline V gene lookup returns CDR1 MDHEN and CDR2 SYDVKM. This CDR3 is 13 amino acids long. V was shortened by 7 bases and J by 2 bases, with 12 bases between the two germline ends. The CDR3 is CASIGTVTYEQYF. The CDR3 DNA is TGTGCCAGCATCGGGACGGTCACCTACGAGCAGTACTTC.

The V call is TRBV28, the J call TRBJ1-1, with 7 bases matching TRBD1. The J segment lost 4 bases and the V segment lost 5 bases, leaving 10 bases of the junction unmatched. This CDR3 contains 15 residues. Per germline, CDR1 MDHEN and CDR2 SYDVKM. The CDR3 loop reads CASSETTEGATEAFF. The CDR3 bases are TGTGCCAGCAGTGAAACTACAGAGGGGGCCACTGAAGCTTTCTTT.

In this sample, this clonotype turned up a few times. The chain is built from TRBV6-1 and TRBJ1-1; D uncertain. Trimming stripped 6 bases from V and 1 base from J, with 12 bases between. Germline V gives CDR1 MNHNS, CDR2 SASEGT. There are 14 residues in the CDR3. DNA of the CDR3: TGTGCCAGCAGCAAACCGCCTTCGAACACTGAAGCTTTCTTT. Residues: CASSKPPSNTEAFF.

In its sample, this clonotype was seen many times. The chain employs TRBV11-2 and TRBJ1-1, with D possibly matching TRBD1 (6 bases). CDR3 size: 12 residues. The V end was cut by 4 bases, the J end by 11 bases, with 14 bases between. Germline V gene lookup returns CDR1 SGHAT and CDR2 FQNNGV. CDR3 in amino acids: CASSYQGIGAFF. The CDR3 DNA follows: TGTGCCAGCAGCTATCAGGGGATTGGGGCTTTCTTT.

This clonotype came up many times. The rearrangement uses TRBV7-2 and TRBJ1-2, with D unclear. Germline V CDR1 and CDR2: SGHTA, FQGNSA. CDR3 length: 13 amino acids. Trimming took 1 base from V and 4 from J, leaving 7 bases between them. CDR3 sequence reads: CASSLGLFYGYTF. DNA of the CDR3: TGTGCCAGCAGCTTAGGACTTTTCTATGGCTACACCTTC. Complete variable domain (other parts from reference TRBV7-2 and TRBJ1-2): GAGVSQSPSNKVTEKGKDVELRCDPISGHTALYWYRQSLGQGLEFLIYFQGNSAPDKSGLPSDRFSAERTGGSVSTLTIQRTQQEDSAVYLCASSLGLFYGYTFGSGTRLTVV.

This clonotype was observed many times. This chain connects TRBV7-2 to TRBJ1-5; the D is unclear. V lost 5 bases and J lost 0, with 8 bases in between. CDR3 length: 14 amino acids. Germline V gene data show CDR1 as SGHTA and CDR2 as FQGNSA. CDR3 nucleotide sequence: TGTGCCAGCAGCCCCTGGGGTAGCAATCAGCCCCAGCATTTT. This translates into CASSPWGSNQPQHF. The full variable domain, in which reference TRBV7-2 and TRBJ1-5 provide the parts outside the CDR3, is GAGVSQSPSNKVTEKGKDVELRCDPISGHTALYWYRQSLGQGLEFLIYFQGNSAPDKSGLPSDRFSAERTGGSVSTLTIQRTQQEDSAVYLCASSPWGSNQPQHFGDGTRLSIL.

This clonotype was found a few times. The gene calls are TRBV12-3 or TRBV12-4 and TRBJ1-2; D unresolved. V was trimmed by 4 bases and J by 8 bases, leaving 14 bases between them. The CDR3 runs 13 residues. This CDR3 reads CASSSIRMGGYTF. Written as DNA, the CDR3 is TGTGCCAGCAGTTCTATCAGAATGGGCGGCTACACCTTC.

This clonotype was counted a few times. The chain recombines TRBV20-1 with TRBJ1-4, with D possibly TRBD1 on 5 matching bases. Germline V gene data show CDR1 as DFQATT and CDR2 as SNEGSKA (reference sequence). This CDR3 is built from 14 residues. Trimming removed 6 bases at V and 2 bases at J, with 13 bases between. CDR3 sequence (DNA): TGCAGTGCGACTATCCAGGGTACTAATGAAAAACTGTTTTTT. This encodes CSATIQGTNEKLFF.

The genes are TRBV9 and TRBJ2-2; 7 positions match TRBD2. Per the germline V gene, CDR1 is SGDLS and CDR2 is YYNGEE. The CDR3 has 16 residues. With 4 bases clipped from V and 7 bases from J, the junction kept 13 bases outside the gene matches. CDR3 sequence (DNA): TGTGCCAGCAGCCCAGACGGGGGAGGGTTCGGCGGGGAGCTGTTTTTT. Residues: CASSPDGGGFGGELFF.

A remark on this clonotype: This may be a read error, as it is one base from a much larger clone. This chain uses TRBV18 with TRBJ1-1; D possibly corresponds to TRBD1 (6 bases). This CDR3 comprises 15 residues. Germline V gene sequence: CDR1 KGHSH, CDR2 LQKENI. The V end lost 3 bases, the J end lost 3 bases, and 14 bases lay between the germline ends. CDR3 in DNA: TGTGCCAGCTCACCCCAGGGGACTGCGGACACTGAAGCTTTCTTT. Translation gives CASSPQGTADTEAFF.

This clonotype was seen ten or more times. This sequence joins TRBV7-9 and TRBJ2-7; D might be TRBD1 (6 bases). CDR1 and CDR2 from the germline V gene are SEHNR and FQNEAQ (reference sequence). V was clipped by 5 bases and J by 4 bases, with 18 bases between them. The CDR3 runs to 15 residues. CDR3 loop: CASSLRGQPGYEQYF. For the CDR3, the DNA is TGTGCCAGCAGCCTTAGGGGACAACCGGGGTACGAGCAGTACTTC.